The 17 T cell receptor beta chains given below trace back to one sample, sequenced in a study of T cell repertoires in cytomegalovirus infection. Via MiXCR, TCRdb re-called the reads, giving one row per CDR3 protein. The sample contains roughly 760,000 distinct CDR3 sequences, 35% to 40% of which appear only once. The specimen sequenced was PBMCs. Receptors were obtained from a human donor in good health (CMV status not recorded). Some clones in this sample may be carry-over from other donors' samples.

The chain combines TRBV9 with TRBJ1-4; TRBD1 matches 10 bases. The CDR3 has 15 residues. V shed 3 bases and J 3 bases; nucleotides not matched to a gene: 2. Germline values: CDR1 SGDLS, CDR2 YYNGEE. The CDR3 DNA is TGTGCCAGCAGCGCGACAGGGGGCCCTAATGAAAAACTGTTTTTT. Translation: CASSATGGPNEKLFF.

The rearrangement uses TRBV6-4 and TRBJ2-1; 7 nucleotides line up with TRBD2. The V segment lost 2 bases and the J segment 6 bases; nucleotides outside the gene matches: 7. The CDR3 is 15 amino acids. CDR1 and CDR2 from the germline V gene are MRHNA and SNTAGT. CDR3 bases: TGTGCCAGCAGTGACCTGGCGGGAGATGCCAATGAGCAGTTCTTC. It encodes CASSDLAGDANEQFF.

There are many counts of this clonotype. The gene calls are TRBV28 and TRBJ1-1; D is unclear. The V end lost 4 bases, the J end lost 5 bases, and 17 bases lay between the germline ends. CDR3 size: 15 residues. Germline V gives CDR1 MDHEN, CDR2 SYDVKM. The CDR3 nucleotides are TGTGCCAGCAGTTCGGGATTTGAAACAGCTACTGAAGCTTTCTTT. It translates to CASSSGFETATEAFF.

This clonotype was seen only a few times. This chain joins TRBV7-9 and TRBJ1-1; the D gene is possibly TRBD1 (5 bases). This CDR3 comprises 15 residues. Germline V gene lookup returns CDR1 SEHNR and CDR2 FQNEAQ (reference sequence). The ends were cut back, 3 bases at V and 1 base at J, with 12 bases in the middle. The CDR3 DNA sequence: TGTGCCAGCAGCTTTGGGGGGTTCGGGAACACTGAAGCTTTCTTT. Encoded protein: CASSFGGFGNTEAFF.

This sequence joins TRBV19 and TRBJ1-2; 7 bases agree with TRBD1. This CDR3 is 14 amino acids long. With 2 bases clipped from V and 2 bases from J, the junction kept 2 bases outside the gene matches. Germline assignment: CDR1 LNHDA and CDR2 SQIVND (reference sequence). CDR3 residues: CASSIPTGNYGYTF. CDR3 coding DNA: TGTGCCAGTAGTATACCGACAGGGAACTATGGCTACACCTTC.

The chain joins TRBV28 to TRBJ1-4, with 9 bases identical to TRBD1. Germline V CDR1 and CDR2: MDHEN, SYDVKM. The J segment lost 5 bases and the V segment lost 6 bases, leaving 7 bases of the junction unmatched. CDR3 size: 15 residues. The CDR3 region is CASSRGQGWNEKLFF. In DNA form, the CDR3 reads TGTGCCAGCAGCCGGGGACAGGGATGGAATGAAAAACTGTTTTTT.

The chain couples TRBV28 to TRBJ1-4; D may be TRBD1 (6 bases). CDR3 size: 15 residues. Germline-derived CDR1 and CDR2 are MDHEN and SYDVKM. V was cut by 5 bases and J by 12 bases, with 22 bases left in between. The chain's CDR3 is CASSLLQGGREQLFF. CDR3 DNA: TGTGCCAGCAGTCTTCTACAGGGAGGTCGGGAACAACTGTTTTTT. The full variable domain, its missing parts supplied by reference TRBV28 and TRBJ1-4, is DVKVTQSSRYLVKRTGEKVFLECVQDMDHENMFWYRQDPGLGLRLIYFSYDVKMKEKGDIPEGYSVSREKKERFSLILESASTNQTSMYLCASSLLQGGREQLFFGSGTQLSVL.

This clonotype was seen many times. CDR3 region: CASSSIPGRPNTGELFF. As DNA, the CDR3 is TGTGCCAGCAGCTCTATCCCGGGACGGCCGAACACCGGGGAGCTGTTTTTT. V and J are TRBV7-6 and TRBJ2-2; D is possibly TRBD1 or TRBD2 (5 bases each). The CDR3 has 17 residues. Germline V lookup: CDR1 SGHVS, CDR2 FNYEAQ. V lost 4 bases and J lost 0, with 15 bases in between.

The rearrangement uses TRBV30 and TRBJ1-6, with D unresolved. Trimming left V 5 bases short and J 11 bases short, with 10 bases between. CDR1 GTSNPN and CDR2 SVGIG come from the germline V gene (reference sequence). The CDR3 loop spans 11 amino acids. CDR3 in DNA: TGTGCCTGGGAGCGCGGGGCACCCCTCCACTTT. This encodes CAWERGAPLHF. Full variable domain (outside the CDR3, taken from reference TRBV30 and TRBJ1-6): SQTIHQWPATLVQPVGSPLSLECTVEGTSNPNLYWYRQAAGRGLQLLFYSVGIGQISSEVPQNLSASRPQDRQFILSSKKLLLSDSGFYLCAWERGAPLHFGNGTRLTVT.

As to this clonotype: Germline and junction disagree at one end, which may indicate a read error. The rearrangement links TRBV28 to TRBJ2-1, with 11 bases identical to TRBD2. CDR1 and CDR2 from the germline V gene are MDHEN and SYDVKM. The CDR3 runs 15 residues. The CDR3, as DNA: TGTGCCAGCAGCGCGGGACTAGCGGTTTACAAGGAGCAGTTCTTC. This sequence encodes CASSAGLAVYKEQFF.

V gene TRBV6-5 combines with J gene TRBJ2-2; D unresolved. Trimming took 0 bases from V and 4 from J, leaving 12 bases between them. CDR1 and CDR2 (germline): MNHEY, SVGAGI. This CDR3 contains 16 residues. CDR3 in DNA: TGTGCCAGCAGTTACTCGAAGGCCGGCCTCACCGGGGAGCTGTTTTTT. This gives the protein CASSYSKAGLTGELFF.

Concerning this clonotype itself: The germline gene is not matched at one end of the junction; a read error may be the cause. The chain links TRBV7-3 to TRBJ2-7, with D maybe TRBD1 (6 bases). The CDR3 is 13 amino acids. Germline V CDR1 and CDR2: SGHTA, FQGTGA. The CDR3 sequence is CSSSQRTAYEQYF. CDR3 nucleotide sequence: TGTTCCAGCAGCCAGAGGACAGCCTACGAGCAGTACTTC.

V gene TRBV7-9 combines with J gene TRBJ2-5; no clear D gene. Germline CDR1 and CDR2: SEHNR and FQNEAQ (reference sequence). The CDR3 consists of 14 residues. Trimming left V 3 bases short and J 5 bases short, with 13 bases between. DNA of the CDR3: TGTGCCAGCAGCTTGGGGTCTGCGGAGGAGACCCAGTACTTC. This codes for CASSLGSAEETQYF.

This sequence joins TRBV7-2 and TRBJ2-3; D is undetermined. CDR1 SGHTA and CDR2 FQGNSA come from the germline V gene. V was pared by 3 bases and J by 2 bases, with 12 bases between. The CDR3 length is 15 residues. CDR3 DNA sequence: TGTGCCAGCAGCTTCATGACCCTTGCCACAGATACGCAGTATTTT. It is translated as CASSFMTLATDTQYF.

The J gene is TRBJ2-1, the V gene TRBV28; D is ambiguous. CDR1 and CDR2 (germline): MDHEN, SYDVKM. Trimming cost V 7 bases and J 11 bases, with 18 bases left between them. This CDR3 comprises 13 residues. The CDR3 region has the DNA TGTGCCAGCACTTCGGACCCAAATGGCAAGCAGTTCTTC. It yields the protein CASTSDPNGKQFF.

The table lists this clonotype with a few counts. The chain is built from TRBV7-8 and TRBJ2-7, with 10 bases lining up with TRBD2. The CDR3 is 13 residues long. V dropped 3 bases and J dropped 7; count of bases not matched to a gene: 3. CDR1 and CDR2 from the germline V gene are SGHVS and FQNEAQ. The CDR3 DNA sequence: TGTGCCAGCAGCTTTCCGGGACTAGCGGAGCAGTACTTC. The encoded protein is CASSFPGLAEQYF. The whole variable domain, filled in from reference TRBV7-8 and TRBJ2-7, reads GAGVSQSPRYKVAKRGQDVALRCDPISGHVSLFWYQQALGQGPEFLTYFQNEAQLDKSGLPSDRFFAERPEGSVSTLKIQRTQQEDSAVYLCASSFPGLAEQYFGPGTRLTVT.

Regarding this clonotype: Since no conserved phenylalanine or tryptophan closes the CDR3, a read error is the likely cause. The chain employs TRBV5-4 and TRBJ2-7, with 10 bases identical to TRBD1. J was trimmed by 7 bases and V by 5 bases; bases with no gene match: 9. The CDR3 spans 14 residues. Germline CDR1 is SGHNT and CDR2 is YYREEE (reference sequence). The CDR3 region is CASRPPGQGSEQYL. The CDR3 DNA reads TGTGCCAGCAGACCCCCGGGACAGGGGTCGGAGCAGTACTTA.